This passage covers 32 T cell receptor beta chains from one sample sequenced in a study of human T cells and chemical hapten exposure. Documented time point: healthy volunteer bleed at 2 weeks. The authors' total RNA extraction used unfractionated whole blood. Using its own MiXCR run on the RACE reads, TCRdb lists one record per CDR3 protein. The sample shows around 130,000 distinct CDR3 sequences, more than 7.5% of them seen only once. The sample was whole blood. All receptors derive from a male donor in good health. Some clones in this sample may be carry-over from other donors' samples.

The rearrangement joins TRBV3-1 to TRBJ2-1; 7 bases are shared with TRBD2. The trim removed 4 bases at V and 6 bases at J, leaving 9 bases unmatched. CDR3 length: 15 residues. Germline-derived CDR1 and CDR2 are LGHDT and YNNKEL (reference sequence). The CDR3 nucleotides read TGTGCCAGCAGCCGCCCCCGGGACTACTTCAATGAGCAGTTCTTC. Protein sequence: CASSRPRDYFNEQFF.

The chain links TRBV6-2 or TRBV6-3 to TRBJ1-2, with 7 bases that match TRBD1. The V gene's germline CDR1 is MNHEY and CDR2 SVGEGT. This CDR3 region has 13 residues. The V gene end was trimmed by 6 bases and the J gene end by 2 bases; junction bases not matched to a gene: 3. The CDR3 DNA follows: TGTGCCAGCAGGGTGGACAGGAACTATGGCTACACCTTC. Its protein is CASRVDRNYGYTF.

The sample holds many counts of this clonotype. The chain joins TRBV7-8 to TRBJ2-7, with D possibly being TRBD1 or TRBD2 (5 bases each). Germline values: CDR1 SGHVS, CDR2 FQNEAQ. Trimming stripped 1 base from V and 2 bases from J, with 6 bases between. This CDR3 region has 13 residues. The chain's CDR3 is CASSLGGPYEQYF. CDR3 DNA: TGTGCCAGCAGCTTAGGGGGACCCTACGAGCAGTACTTC.

There are many counts of this clonotype. The CDR3 nucleotides read TGTGCCAGCAGTGTCCTGCCGGGACAGAGCTACACCGGGGAGCTGTTTTTT. This codes for CASSVLPGQSYTGELFF. The rearrangement uses TRBV2 and TRBJ2-2; 7 bases map to TRBD1. Germline V lookup: CDR1 SNHLY, CDR2 FYNNEI. The CDR3 length is 17 residues. V dropped 4 bases and J dropped 3; count of bases not matched to a gene: 11.

The chain combines TRBV18 with TRBJ2-7, with 8 bases lining up with TRBD1. In germline, CDR1 is KGHSH, CDR2 LQKENI. The CDR3 runs to 16 residues. With 3 bases clipped from V and 3 bases from J, the junction kept 10 bases outside the gene matches. The CDR3 bases are TGTGCCAGCTCACCTCTACCGGGACAGGCGGGCTACGAGCAGTACTTC. Amino acid sequence: CASSPLPGQAGYEQYF.

As for this clonotype: It is likely a read error, because the conserved phenylalanine at the end of the CDR3 is missing. The genes are TRBV27 and TRBJ1-4; 7 nucleotides align to TRBD1. This CDR3 is built from 14 residues. Per the germline V gene, CDR1 is MNHEY and CDR2 is SMNVEV (reference sequence). V was pared by 5 bases and J by 5 bases, with 5 bases of the junction left unmatched. CDR3 coding DNA: TGTGCCAGCAGTCCCCGACAGGGAAATGAAAAACTGTTTCTT. Its protein is CASSPRQGNEKLFL.

Ten or more counts support this clonotype. This sequence joins TRBV4-3 and TRBJ1-5; D unresolved. CDR1 LGHNA and CDR2 YSLEER come from the germline V gene. The CDR3 spans 16 residues. Trimming left V 0 bases short and J 2 bases short, with 11 bases between. CDR3 loop: CASSQDLTGGNQPQHF. Here the CDR3 DNA reads TGCGCCAGCAGCCAAGATCTTACGGGAGGCAATCAGCCCCAGCATTTT.

This clonotype has a count of ten or more. The chain has TRBV6-1 and TRBJ2-3; D possibly corresponds to TRBD1 (6 bases). Looked up from germline, CDR1 is MNHNS and CDR2 is SASEGT. Trimming took 5 bases from V and 1 from J, leaving 10 bases between them. The CDR3 is 14 residues long. The CDR3 coding sequence is TGTGCCAGCAGTCAGGGGACCCGCACAGATACGCAGTATTTT. Its translation: CASSQGTRTDTQYF.

This rearrangement joins TRBV27 to TRBJ1-5, with 9 positions matching TRBD1. There are 18 residues in the CDR3. Germline CDR1 is MNHEY and CDR2 is SMNVEV (reference sequence). Germline trimming cut 6 bases from V and 0 bases from J; bases unmatched to any gene: 12. The CDR3 nucleotides read TGTGCCAGCAGCCCTGACAGGGGGTTATTCTATAGCAATCAGCCCCAGCATTTT. This sequence encodes CASSPDRGLFYSNQPQHF.

This clonotype turned up a few times. The rearrangement uses TRBV29-1 and TRBJ2-1; D is ambiguous. V lost 2 bases and J 2 bases, leaving 7 bases between the germline ends. CDR3 length: 13 amino acids. CDR1 SQVTM and CDR2 ANQGSEA come from the germline V gene. The CDR3 loop reads CSVEMGTYNEQFF. The CDR3 DNA reads TGCAGCGTTGAAATGGGGACCTACAATGAGCAGTTCTTC.

This chain links TRBV4-2 with TRBJ1-2; the D gene is possibly TRBD1 (6 bases). The germline V and J ends were trimmed by 0 bases and 3 bases, with 14 bases remaining between them. Germline CDR1 and CDR2: LGHNA and YNFKEQ. The CDR3 runs 16 residues. The CDR3 DNA is TGTGCCAGCAGCCAAGAAACAGGGATCAGCGACTATGGCTACACCTTC. This translates into CASSQETGISDYGYTF.

This clonotype was counted at least ten times. The V and J genes are TRBV20-1 and TRBJ2-1; D gene unclear. The CDR3 has 10 amino acids. Germline CDR1 DFQATT, CDR2 SNEGSKA (reference sequence). Trimming took 1 base from V and 7 from J, leaving 2 bases between them. CDR3 loop: CSARVNEQFF. CDR3 bases: TGCAGTGCTAGAGTAAATGAGCAGTTCTTC.

CDR3 nucleotide sequence: TGTGCCTGGCTTCACAGGGGAGCCCTTCTTGAGCAGTTCTTC. Its translation: CAWLHRGALLEQFF. V gene TRBV30 combines with J gene TRBJ2-1; 7 bases map to TRBD1. This CDR3 comprises 14 residues. The germline gives CDR1 GTSNPN, CDR2 SVGIG (reference sequence). With 5 bases clipped from V and 9 bases from J, the junction kept 13 bases outside the gene matches.

The gene calls are TRBV6-6 and TRBJ2-7; D possibly corresponds to TRBD2 (6 bases). Germline assignment: CDR1 MNHNY and CDR2 SVGAGI (reference sequence). The CDR3 extends over 14 amino acids. Trimming took off 5 bases at V and 2 bases at J, with 13 bases between the two ends. CDR3 coding DNA: TGTGCCAGCAGTACGCAGACTAGTACCTACGAGCAGTACTTC. This translates into CASSTQTSTYEQYF.

A few counts support this clonotype. The chain is built from TRBV6-6 and TRBJ2-1; 9 nucleotides agree with TRBD2. The CDR3 consists of 13 residues. Germline V lookup: CDR1 MNHNY, CDR2 SVGAGI (reference sequence). V dropped 0 bases and J dropped 10; count of bases not matched to a gene: 1. The CDR3 loop is CASSYSLAGEQFF. Here the CDR3 DNA reads TGTGCCAGCAGTTACTCTCTAGCGGGGGAGCAGTTCTTC.

This clonotype was seen at least ten times. The CDR3 loop reads CASSLPYRRTDTQYF. Here the CDR3 DNA reads TGTGCCAGCAGCTTGCCATACCGACGCACAGATACGCAGTATTTT. The chain carries TRBV7-9 and TRBJ2-3, with D unclear. The V end was cut by 3 bases, the J end by 1 base, with 11 bases between. This CDR3 has 15 amino acids. Germline V gives CDR1 SEHNR, CDR2 FQNEAQ (reference sequence).

The chain links TRBV29-1 to TRBJ1-2, with 8 positions matching TRBD1. V gave up 0 bases and J gave up 1 base; unmatched junction bases: 13. The CDR3 length is 18 residues. Germline-derived CDR1 and CDR2 are SQVTM and ANQGSEA. CDR3 nucleotide sequence: TGCAGCGTTGAAGATGGAACAGGGGGAGTTGGCGGTAACTATGGCTACACCTTC. Translating it yields CSVEDGTGGVGGNYGYTF.

This clonotype was found many times. The genes are TRBV5-1 and TRBJ1-2, with TRBD1 as a possible D gene (5 bases). This CDR3 is 15 amino acids long. Between the trimmed V and J ends, which lost 0 bases and 4 bases, there was a span of 13 bases. The germline V gene has CDR1 SGHRS and CDR2 YFSETQ. The CDR3 bases are TGCGCCAGCAGCTTGGAGACAGCGGGGGTCTATGGCTACACCTTC. Its translation: CASSLETAGVYGYTF.

This clonotype was counted many times. The chain has TRBV7-2 and TRBJ2-1; TRBD2 agrees at 10 bases. The V segment lost 0 bases and the J segment 10 bases; nucleotides outside the gene matches: 0. There are 13 residues in the CDR3. The germline V gene encodes CDR1 SGHTA and CDR2 FQGNSA. CDR3 nucleotide sequence: TGTGCCAGCAGCTTAGCTAGCGGGGGGGAGCAGTTCTTC. It translates to CASSLASGGEQFF. Variable domain in full (rest from reference TRBV7-2 and TRBJ2-1): GAGVSQSPSNKVTEKGKDVELRCDPISGHTALYWYRQSLGQGLEFLIYFQGNSAPDKSGLPSDRFSAERTGGSVSTLTIQRTQQEDSAVYLCASSLASGGEQFFGPGTRLTVL.

The chain has TRBV18 and TRBJ2-1, with TRBD2 matching over 13 bases. Germline CDR1 and CDR2: KGHSH and LQKENI. V was pared by 3 bases and J by 9 bases, with 5 bases of the junction left unmatched. The CDR3 is made up of 15 amino acids. The CDR3 sequence is CASSPRLAGGCEQFF. The CDR3 DNA is TGTGCCAGCTCACCGAGACTAGCGGGAGGCTGTGAGCAGTTCTTC.

The chain employs TRBV12-3 or TRBV12-4 and TRBJ2-1, with TRBD2 identical over 7 bases. J was trimmed by 1 base and V by 6 bases; bases with no gene match: 9. The CDR3 is 16 residues long. CDR3 coding DNA: TGTGCCAGCAGCCGCTCCTCTAGCGGTTCCTACAATGAGCAGTTCTTC. This gives the protein CASSRSSSGSYNEQFF.

This clonotype was counted between two and nine times. The genes are TRBV3-1 and TRBJ1-4; D is unresolved. The CDR3 runs 15 residues. V was pared by 0 bases and J by 7 bases, with 12 bases between. Germline V gene sequence: CDR1 LGHDT, CDR2 YNNKEL (reference sequence). The DNA of the CDR3 is TGTGCCAGCAGCCAAGATGCGGGGAGTCGTGAAAAACTGTTTTTT. It yields the protein CASSQDAGSREKLFF.

V is TRBV7-8 and J is TRBJ2-1; 10 nucleotides agree with TRBD2. CDR1 and CDR2 (germline): SGHVS, FQNEAQ. Losses at the gene ends were 2 bases for V and 5 bases for J; bases not matched to a gene: 15. The CDR3 is 19 amino acids. The CDR3 protein is CASSLLVRRLAGDDNEQFF. CDR3 DNA: TGTGCCAGCAGCTTATTGGTTAGGCGCCTAGCGGGAGACGACAATGAGCAGTTCTTC.

The chain has TRBV14 and TRBJ2-7; either TRBD1 or TRBD2 may supply D (5 bases each). The CDR3 runs to 15 residues. The germline V gene has CDR1 SGHDN and CDR2 FVKESK. Trimming took 0 bases from V and 4 from J, leaving 13 bases between them. DNA for the CDR3: TGTGCCAGCAGCCAAGAAGGGGACGGTGGGTACGAGCAGTACTTC. Translated, it gives CASSQEGDGGYEQYF.

This clonotype was counted ten times or more. The chain employs TRBV7-2 and TRBJ2-2, with TRBD2 matching 14 bases. The CDR3 is 19 residues long. With 5 bases clipped from V and 1 base from J, the junction kept 9 bases outside the gene matches. CDR1 is SGHTA and CDR2 is FQGNSA in the germline V gene. CDR3 amino acids: CASSRGGGTSGGNTGELFF. CDR3 DNA: TGTGCCAGCAGCCGAGGGGGCGGGACTAGCGGGGGGAACACCGGGGAGCTGTTTTTT.

This clonotype was seen a handful of times. The V call is TRBV7-8, the J call TRBJ2-1; 9 nucleotides line up with TRBD2. The CDR3 runs 17 residues. The V segment lost 0 bases and the J segment 5 bases; nucleotides outside the gene matches: 8. The V gene's germline CDR1 is SGHVS and CDR2 FQNEAQ. The CDR3 nucleotides read TGTGCCAGCAGCTTAGCGGGGCGGGAGGGCCTCAACAATGAGCAGTTCTTC. Its protein is CASSLAGREGLNNEQFF. The entire variable domain, with the rest obtained from reference TRBV7-8 and TRBJ2-1, is as follows: GAGVSQSPRYKVAKRGQDVALRCDPISGHVSLFWYQQALGQGPEFLTYFQNEAQLDKSGLPSDRFFAERPEGSVSTLKIQRTQQEDSAVYLCASSLAGREGLNNEQFFGPGTRLTVL.

This clonotype was found a few times. The J gene is TRBJ2-3, the V gene TRBV7-9; maybe TRBD1 (5 bases). The CDR3 is made up of 14 amino acids. V shed 5 bases and J shed 4 bases, with 13 bases lying between them. Germline CDR1 and CDR2: SEHNR and FQNEAQ (reference sequence). The CDR3 loop is CASSLGLVADTQYF. Written as DNA, the CDR3 is TGTGCCAGCAGCCTGGGGCTAGTGGCAGATACGCAGTATTTT.

V and J are TRBV20-1 and TRBJ2-7, with 11 nucleotides matching TRBD2. CDR1 is DFQATT and CDR2 is SNEGSKA in the germline V gene (reference sequence). V shed 0 bases, J shed 3 bases, and the junction held 4 bases outside the gene matches. The CDR3 runs to 15 residues. CDR3 in amino acids: CSARDPSGGNYEQYF. The CDR3 bases are TGCAGTGCTAGAGATCCTAGCGGGGGGAACTACGAGCAGTACTTC.

This clonotype was seen ten or more times. The chain has TRBV6-6 and TRBJ1-5, with a tentative D call TRBD1 (6 bases). The V gene lost 7 bases and the J gene lost 1 base, with 14 bases spanning the gap. The CDR3 consists of 15 residues. Germline CDR1 MNHNY, CDR2 SVGAGI (reference sequence). The CDR3 nucleotides read TGTGCCAGCAATAGGGGGGAATGGAGCAATCAGCCCCAGCATTTT. Translated, it gives CASNRGEWSNQPQHF.

The chain recombines TRBV10-3 with TRBJ2-7; TRBD2 is a possible D gene (6 bases). Trimming pared 0 bases from V and 7 bases from J, leaving 7 bases between. There are 12 residues in the CDR3. The germline V gene has CDR1 ENHRY and CDR2 SYGVKD. The CDR3 region is CAISESRGEQYF. As DNA, the CDR3 is TGTGCCATCAGTGAGTCTCGGGGGGAGCAGTACTTC.

This clonotype was detected a few times. CDR3 nucleotide sequence: TGCAGTGCCTTGGACAGGACCGCCGGGGAGCTGTTTTTT. Translating it yields CSALDRTAGELFF. This sequence joins TRBV20-1 and TRBJ2-2; 7 positions match TRBD1. V gave up 6 bases and J gave up 6 bases; unmatched junction bases: 7. The CDR3 length is 13 residues. Germline lookup yields CDR1 DFQATT and CDR2 SNEGSKA (reference sequence).

This clonotype was counted many times. The J gene is TRBJ2-3, the V gene TRBV29-1; D is uncertain. Germline V gives CDR1 SQVTM, CDR2 ANQGSEA. The CDR3 has 13 residues. V shed 3 bases and J shed 6 bases, with 13 bases lying between them. CDR3 in amino acids: CSVEWSLGDTQYF. The CDR3 DNA follows: TGCAGCGTTGAGTGGTCACTGGGCGATACGCAGTATTTT.